One sample yielded the 17 T cell receptor beta chains listed below, sequenced in a study of metastatic and nonmetastatic thyroid tumors. Until they underwent thyroid surgery, no patient had received any treatment. MiXCR re-clonotyped the PCR reads for TCRdb. This table has approximately 44,000 clones, approximately 25% appearing once. Sequencing was done on a sample of tumor tissue. The receptors here all came from a female donor with papillary thyroid cancer or a benign thyroid nodule (not recorded which). Some clones in this sample may be carry-over from other donors' samples.

This clone showed up many times. This chain uses TRBV7-2 with TRBJ2-7; possible D gene TRBD2, 7 bases. The germline V gene has CDR1 SGHTA and CDR2 FQGNSA. V was shortened by 4 bases and J by 7 bases, with 23 bases between the two germline ends. The CDR3 loop spans 16 amino acids. This CDR3 is CASSSYSLGGQGEQYF. CDR3 DNA sequence: TGTGCCAGCAGCTCCTATAGCCTGGGGGGGCAGGGGGAGCAGTACTTC.

This clone occurred a few times. One end of the junction fails to match germline, which may point to a read error. The J gene is TRBJ1-1, the V gene TRBV28; 7 nucleotides align to TRBD1. Germline CDR1 is MDHEN and CDR2 is SYDVKM. This CDR3 is 15 amino acids long. The CDR3 DNA sequence: TGTGCCAGCAGGACAGGGTCCGCATTACACACTGAAGTTTTCTTT. It encodes CASRTGSALHTEVFF. Together with reference TRBV28 and TRBJ1-1, the CDR3 gives the full variable domain: DVKVTQSSRYLVKRTGEKVFLECVQDMDHENMFWYRQDPGLGLRLIYFSYDVKMKEKGDIPEGYSVSREKKERFSLILESASTNQTSMYLCASRTGSALHTEVFFGQGTRLTVV.

The chain combines TRBV18 with TRBJ2-5; D unclear. CDR1 and CDR2 from the germline V gene are KGHSH and LQKENI. Trimming stripped 2 bases from V and 1 base from J, with 5 bases between. This CDR3 region has 13 residues. The CDR3 here is CASSPTTQETQYF. The CDR3 bases are TGTGCCAGCTCACCAACCACCCAAGAGACCCAGTACTTC. Full variable domain (missing parts from reference TRBV18 and TRBJ2-5): NAGVMQNPRHLVRRRGQEARLRCSPMKGHSHVYWYRQLPEEGLKFMVYLQKENIIDESGMPKERFSAEFPKEGPSILRIQQVVRGDSAAYFCASSPTTQETQYFGPGTRLLVL.

This clone was recorded only once. The chain recombines TRBV2 with TRBJ1-2; TRBD1 is a possible D gene (6 bases). The germline V and J ends were trimmed by 11 bases and 0 bases, with 22 bases remaining between them. CDR1 is SNHLY and CDR2 is FYNNEI in the germline V gene. This CDR3 spans 16 amino acids. This chain's CDR3 is CALGPFADSANYGYTF. The CDR3 coding sequence is TGTGCCCTCGGGCCGTTCGCGGACAGCGCTAACTATGGCTACACCTTC.

This clone appeared a few times. The chain couples TRBV6-1 to TRBJ2-7; 7 positions match TRBD1. Unmatched junction bases numbered 5, after V lost 6 bases and J lost 0 bases. The CDR3 has 14 amino acids. Germline V gene data show CDR1 as MNHNS and CDR2 as SASEGT. As DNA, the CDR3 is TGTGCCAGCAGACGGACAGGAGCCTCCTACGAGCAGTACTTC. This gives the protein CASRRTGASYEQYF.

There are a few counts of this clone. V and J are TRBV2 and TRBJ2-7; D remains unclear. Germline CDR1 reads SNHLY; CDR2 reads FYNNEI. This CDR3 is built from 14 residues. The V gene lost 4 bases and the J gene lost 0 bases, with 10 bases spanning the gap. The CDR3 loop reads CASSVNSFSYEQYF. The CDR3 DNA is TGTGCCAGCAGTGTCAACAGCTTCTCCTACGAGCAGTACTTC. The full variable domain, its missing parts supplied by reference TRBV2 and TRBJ2-7, is EPEVTQTPSHQVTQMGQEVILRCVPISNHLYFYWYRQILGQKVEFLVSFYNNEISEKSEIFDDQFSVERPDGSNFTLKIRSTKLEDSAMYFCASSVNSFSYEQYFGPGTRLTVT.

This clone was detected many times. This rearrangement joins TRBV6-5 to TRBJ1-4; no reliable D call. The CDR3 sequence is 17 residues long. The germline CDR1 and CDR2 sequences are MNHEY and SVGAGI. V lost 0 bases, J lost 0 bases, and 11 bases lay in between. For the CDR3, the DNA is TGTGCCAGCAGTTACTCGTTGGTAGGAGCAACTAATGAAAAACTGTTTTTT. Translation: CASSYSLVGATNEKLFF.

V gene TRBV20-1 combines with J gene TRBJ2-6; D not resolved. Germline-derived CDR1 and CDR2 are DFQATT and SNEGSKA (reference sequence). V was cut by 3 bases and J by 3 bases, with 9 bases left in between. There are 14 residues in the CDR3. The CDR3 region is CSASPLGGANVLTF. In nucleotides, the CDR3 is TGCAGTGCTAGCCCCCTGGGTGGGGCCAACGTCCTGACTTTC.

The chain is built from TRBV3-1 and TRBJ1-2; 9 nucleotides line up with TRBD1. The ends lost 3 bases at V and 5 bases at J; junction bases unmatched: 4. Germline lookup yields CDR1 LGHDT and CDR2 YNNKEL (reference sequence). The CDR3 has 14 residues. The CDR3 region is CASSQQGQGYGYTF. The CDR3 coding sequence is TGTGCCAGCAGCCAGCAGGGACAGGGATATGGCTACACCTTC. The full variable domain, its missing parts supplied by reference TRBV3-1 and TRBJ1-2, is DTAVSQTPKYLVTQMGNDKSIKCEQNLGHDTMYWYKQDSKKFLKIMFSYNNKELIINETVPNRFSPKSPDKAHLNLHINSLELGDSAVYFCASSQQGQGYGYTFGSGTRLTVV.

Concerning this clone: A much larger clone differs by one base, so this may be a read error. This specimen includes other DNA sequences encoding the same CDR3. The chain recombines TRBV28 with TRBJ2-7, with TRBD1 as a possible D gene (6 bases). The CDR3 is 15 residues long. Germline CDR1 reads MDHEN; CDR2 reads SYDVKM. The CDR3 is CASSLKFTGIYEQYF. The DNA of the CDR3 is TGTGCCAGCAGTTTAAAATTTACAGGGATCTACGAGCAATACTTC.

This clone was seen at least ten times. The chain joins TRBV28 to TRBJ2-2; 7 bases align to TRBD2. The CDR3 is 14 amino acids. The germline V gene encodes CDR1 MDHEN and CDR2 SYDVKM. With V trimmed by 5 bases and J by 1 base, 1 base remained unmatched. The CDR3 sequence is CASSRGGNTGELFF. CDR3 coding DNA: TGTGCCAGCAGTCGCGGGGGGAACACCGGGGAGCTGTTTTTT.

This clone was found many times. This chain links TRBV9 with TRBJ2-3, with 12 bases matching TRBD2. V dropped 2 bases and J dropped 4; count of bases not matched to a gene: 11. CDR3 length: 18 residues. Germline V lookup: CDR1 SGDLS, CDR2 YYNGEE. This CDR3 reads CASSVHSSGRGSADTQYF. CDR3 DNA: TGTGCCAGCAGCGTCCACTCTAGCGGGAGGGGGAGCGCAGATACGCAGTATTTT.

This chain connects TRBV6-5 to TRBJ1-4; D may be TRBD1 (5 bases). The CDR3 spans 12 residues. Trimming stripped 2 bases from V and 8 bases from J, with 6 bases between. Germline V gene data show CDR1 as MNHEY and CDR2 as SVGAGI. The CDR3, as DNA: TGTGCCAGCAGTTACCAGGGAGAAAAACTGTTTTTT. It codes for CASSYQGEKLFF.

In its sample, this clone was seen many times. J is TRBJ2-3 and V is TRBV14, with D perhaps TRBD1 (6 bases). The length of the CDR3 is 14 residues. Trimming removed 4 bases from V and 2 bases from J, with 10 bases in between. The germline CDR1 and CDR2 sequences are SGHDN and FVKESK. CDR3 DNA: TGTGCCAGCAGCCCGTGGGACACCACAGATACGCAGTATTTT. Amino acids: CASSPWDTTDTQYF.

This clone is labeled medium-sized. The genes are TRBV6-1 and TRBJ1-3; D not resolved. The germline CDR1 and CDR2 sequences are MNHNS and SASEGT. The CDR3 runs 12 residues. Trimming took 3 bases from V and 6 from J, leaving 6 bases between them. The CDR3 DNA follows: TGTGCCAGCAGTGAGCCCCCAAACACCATATATTTT. Translation gives CASSEPPNTIYF.

The chain couples TRBV6-2 or TRBV6-3 to TRBJ2-1, with D maybe TRBD2 (5 bases). This CDR3 is built from 16 residues. CDR1 MNHEY and CDR2 SVGEGT come from the germline V gene. The V gene lost 0 bases and the J gene lost 0 bases, with 9 bases spanning the gap. CDR3: CASSYSRESSYNEQFF. CDR3 nucleotides: TGTGCCAGCAGTTACTCGAGGGAGAGCTCCTACAATGAGCAGTTCTTC.

This clone appeared many times. A much larger clone lies one base from this, so it may be a read error. J is TRBJ1-3 and V is TRBV5-6; D remains unclear. The ends were cut back, 0 bases at V and 4 bases at J, with 2 bases in the middle. This CDR3 has 12 residues. The V gene's germline CDR1 is SGHDT and CDR2 YYEEEE. As DNA, the CDR3 is TGTGCCAGCAGCTTGGGGGGAAACACCATATATTTT. It codes for CASSLGGNTIYF.